These 22 T cell receptor beta chains share one sample of origin, sequenced in a study of OX40 agonist ivuxolimab in advanced cancers. Sequenced by immunoSEQ multiplex PCR; TCRdb stores in-frame clones only, minus some. The sample contains about 50,000 clones, about nine tenths of which appear only once. The starting material was CD4+ or CD8+ T cells sorted from blood, obtained in a trial of the OX40 agonist ivuxolimab. The receptors here all came from an adult with an advanced solid tumor such as melanoma, head and neck, liver or kidney cancer.

The V and J genes are TRBV7-6 and TRBJ1-4; D remains unclear. Germline V lookup: CDR1 SGHVS, CDR2 FNYEAQ. The V end was cut by 1 base, the J end by 8 bases, with 11 bases between. The CDR3 is 14 residues long. This chain's CDR3 is CASSLDGGREKLFF. The CDR3 region has the DNA TGTGCCAGCAGCTTAGACGGTGGGCGGGAAAAACTGTTTTTT. Drawing the rest from reference TRBV7-6 and TRBJ1-4, the complete variable domain is GAGVSQSPRYKVTKRGQDVALRCDPISGHVSLYWYRQALGQGPEFLTYFNYEAQQDKSGLPNDRFSAERPEGSISTLTIQRTEQRDSAMYRCASSLDGGREKLFFGSGTQLSVL.

The rearrangement links TRBV28 to TRBJ2-7; D gene uncertain. Germline CDR1 is MDHEN and CDR2 is SYDVKM. The CDR3 extends over 12 amino acids. The V end lost 6 bases, the J end lost 4 bases, and 10 bases lay between the germline ends. The CDR3 protein is CASRESVYEQYF. The CDR3 DNA reads TGTGCCAGCAGGGAGTCCGTATACGAGCAGTACTTC.

This chain uses TRBV6-6 with TRBJ2-3, with 10 bases fitting TRBD2. The V and J ends lost 4 bases and 1 base, in that order; junction bases with no gene match: 5. Germline-derived CDR1 and CDR2 are MNHNY and SVGAGI (reference sequence). This CDR3 has 16 residues. The CDR3 is CASSSTGTSGTDTQYF. CDR3 sequence (DNA): TGTGCCAGCAGTTCAACCGGGACTAGCGGCACAGATACGCAGTATTTT.

V is TRBV6-5 and J is TRBJ2-1; D is unresolved. The V end lost 5 bases, the J end lost 5 bases, and 7 bases lay between the germline ends. The CDR3 runs to 12 residues. The germline V gene has CDR1 MNHEY and CDR2 SVGAGI. CDR3 in DNA: TGTGCCAGCAGTGGTGACAACAATGAGCAGTTCTTC. The encoded protein is CASSGDNNEQFF.

The J gene is TRBJ2-7, the V gene TRBV6-1; D not resolved. V lost 1 base and J 0 bases, leaving 13 bases between the germline ends. Germline V gives CDR1 MNHNS, CDR2 SASEGT. CDR3 length: 16 amino acids. CDR3 coding DNA: TGTGCCAGCAGTGAAGACGTAGGCGATAGCTCCTACGAGCAGTACGTC. Translation gives CASSEDVGDSSYEQYV.

V usage is TRBV28 and J usage is TRBJ2-2; 12 bases match TRBD2. The CDR3 runs 19 residues. Germline lookup yields CDR1 MDHEN and CDR2 SYDVKM. V lost 5 bases, J lost 3 bases, and 13 bases stayed unmatched. This CDR3 reads CASSTYPLAGGRDTGELFF. Written as DNA, the CDR3 is TGTGCCAGCAGTACTTACCCCCTAGCGGGAGGGCGGGACACCGGGGAGCTGTTTTTT.

The rearrangement joins TRBV28 to TRBJ1-6; D is possibly TRBD1 (5 bases). CDR3 size: 13 residues. With 8 bases removed from V and 6 bases from J, the gap between germline ends came to 11 bases. Germline V gene lookup returns CDR1 MDHEN and CDR2 SYDVKM. CDR3 coding DNA: TGTGCCAGCCGTGGGGACCCTAATTCACCCCTCCACTTT. Translated, it gives CASRGDPNSPLHF.

The chain recombines TRBV25-1 with TRBJ2-7; D gene ambiguous. V shed 3 bases and J shed 3 bases, with 3 bases lying between them. The germline gives CDR1 MGHDK, CDR2 SYGVNS. This CDR3 is 11 amino acids long. CDR3: CASSEIYEQYF. DNA for the CDR3: TGTGCCAGCAGTGAGATCTACGAGCAGTACTTC.

This clone was recorded once. The V gene is TRBV27, the J gene TRBJ1-1; D uncertain. Germline lookup yields CDR1 MNHEY and CDR2 SMNVEV (reference sequence). V was cut by 7 bases and J by 1 base, with 13 bases left in between. The CDR3 is made up of 14 amino acids. CDR3 DNA: TGTGCCAGCATACCAGGATCTGGGAACACTGAAGCTTTCTTT. The encoded protein is CASIPGSGNTEAFF.

The chain employs TRBV27 and TRBJ1-3, with no clear D. CDR3 length: 15 residues. Germline assignment: CDR1 MNHEY and CDR2 SMNVEV (reference sequence). The V end was cut by 0 bases, the J end by 1 base, with 7 bases between. CDR3 DNA sequence: TGTGCCAGCAGTTTATCTGGGGAGTCTGGAAACACCATATATTTT. Translating it yields CASSLSGESGNTIYF.

This chain links TRBV7-9 with TRBJ1-1; no firm D call. Germline-derived CDR1 and CDR2 are SEHNR and FQNEAQ (reference sequence). The CDR3 covers 16 residues. Deletions cut 4 bases from V and 2 bases from J, with 17 bases between. CDR3 sequence (DNA): TGTGCCAGCAGCTCCAACATGCTCCGATACAACACTGAAGCTTTCTTT. Encoded protein: CASSSNMLRYNTEAFF.

This clone has a single count. V and J are TRBV5-6 and TRBJ1-2; D may be TRBD1 (6 bases). Trimming pared 4 bases from V and 6 bases from J, leaving 22 bases between. There are 16 residues in the CDR3. Germline loops: CDR1 SGHDT, CDR2 YYEEEE. CDR3 DNA sequence: TGTGCCAGCAGCGATACGGACGGGGGCGGGTGGGATGGCTACACCTTC. It specifies CASSDTDGGGWDGYTF.

This sequence joins TRBV9 and TRBJ2-5; possible D gene TRBD1, 7 bases. This CDR3 is 16 amino acids long. CDR1 is SGDLS, CDR2 YYNGEE, per germline. With 0 bases removed from V and 1 base from J, the gap between germline ends came to 13 bases. The CDR3 DNA is TGTGCCAGCAGCGTAGCTGGAGGGACAGCCCAAGAGACCCAGTACTTC. This codes for CASSVAGGTAQETQYF. Together with reference TRBV9 and TRBJ2-5, the CDR3 gives the full variable domain: DSGVTQTPKHLITATGQRVTLRCSPRSGDLSVYWYQQSLDQGLQFLIQYYNGEERAKGNILERFSAQQFPDLHSELNLSSLELGDSALYFCASSVAGGTAQETQYFGPGTRLLVL.

The rearrangement joins TRBV27 to TRBJ2-7; TRBD2 matches at 11 bases. Germline CDR1 MNHEY, CDR2 SMNVEV (reference sequence). This CDR3 has 15 amino acids. The V gene end was trimmed by 4 bases and the J gene end by 6 bases; junction bases not matched to a gene: 8. The CDR3 nucleotides read TGTGCCAGCAGTTATATCGGGACTAGCGGTTCCGAGCAGTACTTC. This codes for CASSYIGTSGSEQYF.

V and J are TRBV5-4 and TRBJ2-1, with 9 bases aligning to TRBD2. The CDR3 runs to 15 residues. In germline, CDR1 is SGHNT, CDR2 YYREEE (reference sequence). The V segment lost 2 bases and the J segment 6 bases; nucleotides outside the gene matches: 6. As DNA, the CDR3 is TGTGCCAGCAGCTTCCCAGCGGGAGGTATCAATGAGCAGTTCTTC. This codes for CASSFPAGGINEQFF.

This rearrangement joins TRBV28 to TRBJ2-5, with 11 bases identical to TRBD2. J lost 5 bases, V lost 3 bases, and 8 bases had no gene match. CDR1 and CDR2 from the germline V gene are MDHEN and SYDVKM. This CDR3 spans 16 amino acids. The CDR3 DNA follows: TGTGCCAGCAGTTTTCTAGCGGGAGGAAGTCCGGAGACCCAGTACTTC. Its translation is CASSFLAGGSPETQYF.

This clone has just a few counts. This chain uses TRBV11-2 with TRBJ1-1; the D is unclear. Germline V CDR1 and CDR2: SGHAT, FQNNGV. The CDR3 runs to 10 residues. V dropped 4 bases and J dropped 7 bases, with 4 bases sitting between them. Written as DNA, the CDR3 is TGTGCCAGCAGCTATATTGAAGCTTTCTTT. This encodes CASSYIEAFF.

The chain links TRBV27 to TRBJ1-2; D is unresolved. V was pared by 0 bases and J by 5 bases, with 4 bases between. CDR3 length: 12 residues. Germline V gives CDR1 MNHEY, CDR2 SMNVEV (reference sequence). CDR3 nucleotide sequence: TGTGCCAGCAGTTTATCGGGTTATGGCTACACCTTC. It yields the protein CASSLSGYGYTF.

The chain employs TRBV6-1 and TRBJ1-2; unclear D gene. CDR3 length equals 16 residues. The V gene lost 1 base and the J gene lost 1 base, with 13 bases spanning the gap. Germline CDR1 reads MNHNS; CDR2 reads SASEGT. CDR3 bases: TGTGCCAGCAGTGAAGGTGGCGGGCCAAATAACTATGGCTACACCTTC. It yields the protein CASSEGGGPNNYGYTF.

V gene TRBV4-3 combines with J gene TRBJ1-4; no reliable D call. V was cut by 4 bases and J by 0 bases, with 9 bases left in between. Germline V CDR1 and CDR2: LGHNA, YSLEER. CDR3 length equals 15 residues. The CDR3 DNA follows: TGCGCCAGCAGCCGATTGACTGCAACTAATGAAAAACTGTTTTTT. The encoded protein is CASSRLTATNEKLFF.

The gene calls are TRBV9 and TRBJ1-1; 7 bases align to TRBD1. The CDR3 length is 15 residues. The V gene end was trimmed by 3 bases and the J gene end by 2 bases; junction bases not matched to a gene: 7. The germline CDR1 and CDR2 sequences are SGDLS and YYNGEE. CDR3: CASSAGTDPNTEAFF. The CDR3 DNA sequence: TGTGCCAGCAGCGCAGGGACAGACCCTAACACTGAAGCTTTCTTT.

The rearrangement uses TRBV7-9 and TRBJ2-1; TRBD2 matches 12 bases. Germline V gene lookup returns CDR1 SEHNR and CDR2 FQNEAQ (reference sequence). This CDR3 is built from 18 residues. V dropped 2 bases and J dropped 3; count of bases not matched to a gene: 8. CDR3 sequence: CASSLSDPGLAGYNEQFF. In nucleotides, the CDR3 is TGTGCCAGCAGCTTATCAGACCCGGGACTAGCGGGCTACAATGAGCAGTTCTTC. Based on the CDR3 plus reference TRBV7-9 and TRBJ2-1, the full variable domain is DTGVSQNPRHKITKRGQNVTFRCDPISEHNRLYWYRQTLGQGPEFLTYFQNEAQLEKSRLLSDRFSAERPKGSFSTLEIQRTEQGDSAMYLCASSLSDPGLAGYNEQFFGPGTRLTVL.